This T cell receptor (beta chain) was observed in a study of blood T cell repertoires in COVID-19. The overall study: Specimens from acute and convalescent COVID-19 originated in the United States, Italy and Spain. PBMCs, B-cell-depleted T cells, or T cells were the source of the cDNA or gDNA that made up the material.

Original data processing: Researchers report that nucleated cell counts were estimated from reference gene primer amplification. Measured with immunoSEQ multiplex PCR; TCRdb has only the in-frame clones, and not every one. D and trimming come from the DNA, and the V and J calls and clone size come from that table. This table has roughly 34,000 clones, approximately 86% appearing once. There are 14 residues in the CDR3. Germline V gene sequence: CDR1 LGHNA, CDR2 YNFKEQ. V was shortened by 0 bases and J by 5 bases, with 7 bases between the two germline ends. This TCR derives from a woman aged 70-85 years with active COVID-19. This chain joins TRBV4-2 and TRBJ2-2, with D unresolved. The specimen was peripheral blood. For the CDR3, the DNA is TGTGCCAGCAGCCAAGATTTCGAGACCGGGGAGCTGTTTTTT. It translates to CASSQDFETGELFF.